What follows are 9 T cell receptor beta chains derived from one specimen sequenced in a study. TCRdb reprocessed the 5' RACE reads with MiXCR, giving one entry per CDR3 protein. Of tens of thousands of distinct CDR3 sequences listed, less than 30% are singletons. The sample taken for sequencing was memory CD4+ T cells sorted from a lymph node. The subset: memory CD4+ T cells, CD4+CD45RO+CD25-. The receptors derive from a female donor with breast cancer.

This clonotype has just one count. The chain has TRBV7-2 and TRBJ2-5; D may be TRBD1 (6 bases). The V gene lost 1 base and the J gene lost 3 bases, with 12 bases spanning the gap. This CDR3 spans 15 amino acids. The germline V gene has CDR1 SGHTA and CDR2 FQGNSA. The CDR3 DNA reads TGTGCCAGCAGCTTAGGAATTTACAGGGAAGAGACCCAGTACTTC. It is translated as CASSLGIYREETQYF.

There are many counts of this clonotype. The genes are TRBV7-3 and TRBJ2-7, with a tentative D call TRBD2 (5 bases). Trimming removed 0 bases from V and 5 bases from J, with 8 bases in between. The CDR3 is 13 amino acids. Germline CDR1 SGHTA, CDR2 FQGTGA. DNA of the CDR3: TGTGCCAGCAGCTTAACCTCGGGGAACGAGCAGTACTTC. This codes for CASSLTSGNEQYF.

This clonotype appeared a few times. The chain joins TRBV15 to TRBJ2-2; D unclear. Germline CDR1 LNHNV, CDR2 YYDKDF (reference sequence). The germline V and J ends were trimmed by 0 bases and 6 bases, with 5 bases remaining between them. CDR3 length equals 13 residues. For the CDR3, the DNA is TGTGCCACCAGCAGAGATAGGTCCGGGGAGCTGTTTTTT. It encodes CATSRDRSGELFF. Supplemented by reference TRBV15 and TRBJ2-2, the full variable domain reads DAMVIQNPRYQVTQFGKPVTLSCSQTLNHNVMYWYQQKSSQAPKLLFHYYDKDFNNEADTPDNFQSRRPNTSFCFLDIRSPGLGDTAMYLCATSRDRSGELFFGEGSRLTVL.

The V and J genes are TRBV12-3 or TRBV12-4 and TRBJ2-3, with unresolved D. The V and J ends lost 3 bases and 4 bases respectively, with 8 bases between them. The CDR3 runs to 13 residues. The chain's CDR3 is CASSFSRPDTQYF. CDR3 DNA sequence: TGTGCCAGCAGTTTTTCTAGGCCAGATACGCAGTATTTT.

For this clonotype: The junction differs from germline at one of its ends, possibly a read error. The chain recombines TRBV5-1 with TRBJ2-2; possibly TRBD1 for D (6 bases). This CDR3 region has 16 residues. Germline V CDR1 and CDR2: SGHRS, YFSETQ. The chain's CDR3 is CASGFRPGASTGELFF. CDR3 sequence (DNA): TGCGCCAGCGGCTTTCGACCAGGGGCGAGCACCGGGGAGCTGTTTTTT.

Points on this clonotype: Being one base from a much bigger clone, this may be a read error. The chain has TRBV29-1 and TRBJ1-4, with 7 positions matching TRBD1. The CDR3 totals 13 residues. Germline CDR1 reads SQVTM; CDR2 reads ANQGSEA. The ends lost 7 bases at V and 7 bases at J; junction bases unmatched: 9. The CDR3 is CSAGGQLSEKLFF. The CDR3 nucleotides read TGCAGCGCTGGGGGACAGCTTAGTGAAAAACTGTTTTTT. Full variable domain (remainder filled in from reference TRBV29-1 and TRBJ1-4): SAVISQKPSRDICQRGTSLTIQCQVDSQVTMMFWYRQQPGQSLTLIATANQGSEATYESGFVIDKFPISRPNLTFSTLTVSNMSPEDSSIYLCSAGGQLSEKLFFGSGTQLSVL.

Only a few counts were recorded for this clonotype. The CDR3 protein is CASSFRAVGEQYF. For the CDR3, the DNA is TGTGCCAGCAGTTTTCGCGCCGTCGGCGAGCAGTACTTC. V and J are TRBV28 and TRBJ2-7; D is unresolved. Per the germline V gene, CDR1 is MDHEN and CDR2 is SYDVKM. The germline V and J ends were trimmed by 3 bases and 6 bases, with 12 bases remaining between them. The CDR3 contains 13 residues.

The CDR3 coding sequence is TGCGCCAGCAGCCCGGGGACAGGTACTCAGCCCCAGCATTTT. This translates into CASSPGTGTQPQHF. V is TRBV5-1 and J is TRBJ1-5; 8 bases are a match to TRBD1. CDR3 length: 14 amino acids. Germline lookup yields CDR1 SGHRS and CDR2 YFSETQ. The trim removed 4 bases at V and 6 bases at J, leaving 6 bases unmatched.

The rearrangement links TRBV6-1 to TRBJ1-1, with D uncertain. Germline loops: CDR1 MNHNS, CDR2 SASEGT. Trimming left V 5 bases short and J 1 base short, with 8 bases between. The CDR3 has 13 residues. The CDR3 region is CASSPSPNTEAFF. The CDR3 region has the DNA TGTGCCAGCAGTCCCTCTCCGAACACTGAAGCTTTCTTT.